Following are 14 T cell receptor beta chains from one sample sequenced in a study of T cell changes during pregnancy in multiple sclerosis. Repertoires were generated with immunoSEQ multiplex PCR, while TCRdb's copy carries only in-frame clones and drops some. The sample records about 56,000 clones, approximately 90% being singletons. This specimen was peripheral blood, taken in the first trimester of pregnancy. The receptors originated from a female donor in good health, enrolled as a control in a pregnancy study.

This clone was seen a few times. The rearrangement uses TRBV4-1 and TRBJ1-1; a weak D match, TRBD1 (6 bases). Deletions cut 2 bases from V and 0 bases from J, with 10 bases between. Germline CDR1 reads MGHRA; CDR2 reads YSYEKL. The CDR3 has 15 amino acids. The CDR3 sequence: CASSQLDSMNTEAFF. The CDR3 DNA follows: TGCGCCAGCAGCCAACTGGACAGCATGAACACTGAAGCTTTCTTT.

The rearrangement links TRBV6-5 to TRBJ2-3; no reliable D call. CDR3 size: 14 residues. The germline CDR1 and CDR2 sequences are MNHEY and SVGAGI. V was clipped by 2 bases and J by 2 bases, with 8 bases between them. The CDR3: CASSYVGVTDTQYF. CDR3 nucleotide sequence: TGTGCCAGCAGTTACGTCGGAGTCACAGATACGCAGTATTTT.

CDR3 nucleotides: TGTGCCAGCAGCCCCGACGGCGGGGGAGGAGATACGCAGTATTTT. Its protein is CASSPDGGGGDTQYF. The rearrangement uses TRBV7-6 and TRBJ2-3, with TRBD2 matching 7 bases. Trimming took 5 bases from V and 5 from J; bases not matched to a gene: 10. CDR3 length: 15 residues. Germline assignment: CDR1 SGHVS and CDR2 FNYEAQ.

The chain employs TRBV14 and TRBJ2-2, with 9 nucleotides matching TRBD2. With V trimmed by 3 bases and J by 2 bases, 4 bases remained unmatched. Germline V lookup: CDR1 SGHDN, CDR2 FVKESK. This CDR3 has 16 residues. Here the CDR3 DNA reads TGTGCCAGCAGCCACGATCTAGCGGGAAACACCGGGGAGCTGTTTTTT. Translated: CASSHDLAGNTGELFF.

The chain joins TRBV4-2 to TRBJ2-7; D perhaps matches TRBD2 (6 bases). Trimming removed 6 bases at V and 7 bases at J, with 25 bases between. The CDR3 spans 16 residues. Per germline, CDR1 LGHNA and CDR2 YNFKEQ. The CDR3, as DNA: TGTGCCAGCAGGGCCTCCGCGGGGCTGAGTGAGGAGGAGCAGTACTTC. Amino acids: CASRASAGLSEEEQYF.

This chain joins TRBV11-3 and TRBJ1-3; possibly TRBD1 for D (5 bases). The CDR3 runs 13 residues. V lost 3 bases, J lost 8 bases, and 11 bases lay in between. In germline, CDR1 is SGHNT, CDR2 YENEEA. CDR3 protein: CASSFSGSDTIYF. CDR3 DNA: TGTGCCAGCAGCTTTTCAGGGTCCGACACCATATATTTT.

The V gene is TRBV18, the J gene TRBJ1-2, with no clear D. This CDR3 is 13 amino acids long. V gave up 2 bases and J gave up 8 bases, with 12 bases separating them. The germline CDR1 and CDR2 sequences are KGHSH and LQKENI. The CDR3 region is CASSPERAGGYTF. Written as DNA, the CDR3 is TGTGCCAGCTCACCAGAGAGAGCGGGGGGCTACACCTTC.

This clone was counted a single time. This chain connects TRBV18 to TRBJ2-1; 9 nucleotides align to TRBD2. CDR1 and CDR2 (germline): KGHSH, LQKENI. Trimming at V came to 3 bases and at J to 7 bases, leaving 7 bases not matched to a gene. The CDR3 sequence is 15 residues long. CDR3 loop: CASSPPGLAINEQFF. The DNA for the CDR3 is TGTGCCAGCTCACCGCCGGGACTAGCTATAAATGAGCAGTTCTTC.

V usage is TRBV28 and J usage is TRBJ1-5, with TRBD1 matching over 10 bases. The germline V gene has CDR1 MDHEN and CDR2 SYDVKM. The CDR3 has 14 amino acids. V trimming: 2 bases; J trimming: 8 bases; junction bases outside the gene matches: 3. The CDR3 loop reads CASSLGQGVKPQHF. The CDR3 DNA reads as TGTGCCAGCAGTTTAGGACAGGGGGTGAAGCCCCAGCATTTT.

The chain couples TRBV5-1 to TRBJ2-7; 7 nucleotides align to TRBD1. This CDR3 region has 14 residues. Trimming at V came to 4 bases and at J to 3 bases, leaving 7 bases not matched to a gene. Germline V gene lookup returns CDR1 SGHRS and CDR2 YFSETQ. Written as DNA, the CDR3 is TGCGCCAGCAGCGTACAGGGGCTCCACTACGAGCAGTACTTC. As protein: CASSVQGLHYEQYF.

This sequence joins TRBV13 and TRBJ2-2, with 7 bases lining up with TRBD2. The CDR3 covers 18 residues. Losses at the gene ends were 4 bases for V and 1 base for J; bases not matched to a gene: 12. CDR1 and CDR2 from the germline V gene are PRHDT and FYEKMQ (reference sequence). The CDR3 sequence is CASSSYGRGSLNTGELFF. The CDR3 nucleotides read TGTGCCAGCAGCTCCTATGGGAGGGGAAGCTTGAACACCGGGGAGCTGTTTTTT.

This rearrangement joins TRBV28 to TRBJ1-4; D uncertain. Germline CDR1 reads MDHEN; CDR2 reads SYDVKM. The germline V and J ends were trimmed by 3 bases and 0 bases, with 14 bases remaining between them. The CDR3 runs to 17 residues. CDR3 sequence: CASSLASLTATNEKLFF. The CDR3 region has the DNA TGTGCCAGCAGTTTGGCAAGTCTTACCGCAACTAATGAAAAACTGTTTTTT.

Here the CDR3 DNA reads TGTGCCAGCAGCTTTCGAGCGCGGAAAGAACAAGAGACCCAGTACTTC. Translating gives CASSFRARKEQETQYF. The genes are TRBV7-9 and TRBJ2-5; no clear D gene. The CDR3 contains 16 residues. V was trimmed by 3 bases and J by 2 bases, leaving 16 bases between them. The germline V gene encodes CDR1 SEHNR and CDR2 FQNEAQ (reference sequence).

The rearrangement links TRBV6-1 to TRBJ1-6; D is unresolved. V was shortened by 2 bases and J by 9 bases, with 11 bases between the two germline ends. CDR3 size: 14 residues. CDR1 is MNHNS and CDR2 is SASEGT in the germline V gene. CDR3 DNA: TGTGCCAGCAGTGAAAAGGACGGAGGTTCACCCCTCCACTTT. As protein: CASSEKDGGSPLHF.